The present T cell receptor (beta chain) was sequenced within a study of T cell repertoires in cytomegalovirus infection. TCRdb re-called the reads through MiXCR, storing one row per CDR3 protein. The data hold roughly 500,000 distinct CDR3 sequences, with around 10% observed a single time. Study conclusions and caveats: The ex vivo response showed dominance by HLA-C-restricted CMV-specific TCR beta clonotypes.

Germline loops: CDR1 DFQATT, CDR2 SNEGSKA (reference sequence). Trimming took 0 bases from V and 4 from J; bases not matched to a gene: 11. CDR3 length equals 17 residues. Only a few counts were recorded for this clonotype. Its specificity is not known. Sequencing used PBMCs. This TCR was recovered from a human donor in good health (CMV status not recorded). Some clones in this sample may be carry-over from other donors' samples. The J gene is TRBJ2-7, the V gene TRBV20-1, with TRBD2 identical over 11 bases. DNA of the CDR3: TGCAGTGCTAGAGATGCAACGGGACTAGCGGAATCGTACGAGCAGTACTTC. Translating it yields CSARDATGLAESYEQYF.